This passage covers 32 T cell receptor beta chains from one sample sequenced in a study of early T cells in non-severe SARS-CoV-2 infection (dated by TCRdb to the early 2020s). Library generation was performed with 5' RACE. Sequencing was carried out with a NextSeq 500. The raw public reads went through TCRdb reprocessing: fastp at Q25, MiXCR clone calling, in-frame beta chains kept. Identical CDR3 protein sequences are pooled into one entry, listed with their most common genes and DNA. In this sample the table shows under 70,000 distinct CDR3 sequences, roughly an eighth of which occur a single time. The leading ten clones occupy around a tenth of the sample. Sequenced here: whole blood, sampled at baseline. Every receptor here comes from an adult who was a healthcare worker with PCR-confirmed SARS-CoV-2 infection or an uninfected control (not recorded which).

This clonotype was recorded many times. The rearrangement uses TRBV7-6 and TRBJ2-7, with TRBD2 matching over 11 bases. From germline, CDR1 is SGHVS and CDR2 FNYEAQ. With V trimmed by 0 bases and J by 4 bases, 5 bases remained unmatched. CDR3 size: 16 residues. CDR3 sequence (DNA): TGTGCCAGCAGCTTAGCGCGGGCTAGCGGGGGGTACGAGCAGTACTTC. Protein product: CASSLARASGGYEQYF.

This clonotype was seen a few times. The chain has TRBV7-6 and TRBJ2-7, with a possible D match to TRBD2 (5 bases). V lost 5 bases to trimming and J lost 6 bases, with 11 bases between them. The CDR3 covers 12 residues. Germline assignment: CDR1 SGHVS and CDR2 FNYEAQ. The CDR3 nucleotides are TGTGCCAGCAGCCCTCCACTAGGCGAGCAGTACTTC. Protein product: CASSPPLGEQYF.

The J gene is TRBJ2-3, the V gene TRBV20-1; a possible D gene is TRBD2 (6 bases). CDR3 length: 15 residues. Trimming left V 3 bases short and J 2 bases short, with 15 bases between. CDR1 and CDR2 (germline): DFQATT, SNEGSKA (reference sequence). The CDR3 bases are TGCAGTGCTAGTCTTCCGCGGGAACCCACAGATACGCAGTATTTT. Its translation: CSASLPREPTDTQYF.

The chain combines TRBV5-4 with TRBJ2-1; 11 nucleotides line up with TRBD2. The junction had 7 bases not matched to a gene; V was cut back by 4 bases and J by 4 bases. Germline-derived CDR1 and CDR2 are SGHNT and YYREEE (reference sequence). The CDR3 contains 16 residues. The CDR3 region has the DNA TGTGCCAGCAGCCCGAGTAGCGGGAGGGGGTACAATGAGCAGTTCTTC. This encodes CASSPSSGRGYNEQFF.

This chain uses TRBV9 with TRBJ1-6; D is ambiguous. The CDR3 has 14 residues. The germline V and J ends were trimmed by 3 bases and 9 bases, with 13 bases remaining between them. The germline CDR1 and CDR2 sequences are SGDLS and YYNGEE. CDR3 sequence: CASSAPREGSPLHF. As DNA, the CDR3 is TGTGCCAGCAGCGCCCCGCGGGAGGGTTCACCCCTCCACTTT.

The chain carries TRBV5-1 and TRBJ2-7; tentative D call: TRBD1 (5 bases). V lost 0 bases and J lost 6, with 13 bases in between. Germline V gives CDR1 SGHRS, CDR2 YFSETQ. The CDR3 is 14 residues long. The CDR3 is CASSLGTYSAEQYF. The DNA for the CDR3 is TGCGCCAGCAGCTTGGGGACATATTCCGCCGAGCAGTACTTC. Looking up the rest from reference TRBV5-1 and TRBJ2-7 gives the full variable domain: KAGVTQTPRYLIKTRGQQVTLSCSPISGHRSVSWYQQTPGQGLQFLFEYFSETQRNKGNFPGRFSGRQFSNSRSEMNVSTLELGDSALYLCASSLGTYSAEQYFGPGTRLTVT.

V usage is TRBV20-1 and J usage is TRBJ2-7, with D unresolved. V was clipped by 3 bases and J by 6 bases, with 12 bases between them. The germline V gene encodes CDR1 DFQATT and CDR2 SNEGSKA (reference sequence). The CDR3 runs 12 residues. CDR3 in amino acids: CSASDGPVEQYF. CDR3 bases: TGCAGTGCTAGTGATGGGCCCGTCGAGCAGTACTTC.

This chain connects TRBV28 to TRBJ1-1; possible D gene TRBD1, 6 bases. This CDR3 has 11 amino acids. Germline V gene lookup returns CDR1 MDHEN and CDR2 SYDVKM. The V gene lost 8 bases and the J gene lost 7 bases, with 11 bases spanning the gap. The CDR3 spells CASGTDSEAFF. The CDR3 region has the DNA TGTGCCAGCGGAACGGACAGTGAAGCTTTCTTT.

This clonotype was counted only a few times. The V and J genes are TRBV7-8 and TRBJ2-3; 7 bases line up with TRBD2. This CDR3 comprises 16 residues. Trimming at V came to 4 bases and at J to 2 bases, leaving 9 bases not matched to a gene. The germline CDR1 and CDR2 sequences are SGHVS and FQNEAQ. CDR3 DNA sequence: TGTGCCAGCAGCTCAGTCCTAGCGGTTCTCACAGATACGCAGTATTTT. It translates to CASSSVLAVLTDTQYF.

The chain employs TRBV6-1 and TRBJ2-3, with D perhaps TRBD2 (5 bases). V dropped 2 bases and J dropped 3 bases, with 15 bases sitting between them. The CDR3 loop spans 16 amino acids. The germline CDR1 and CDR2 sequences are MNHNS and SASEGT. CDR3 protein: CASSEIVGRITDTQYF. The CDR3 DNA sequence: TGTGCCAGCAGTGAAATAGTAGGGAGAATAACAGATACGCAGTATTTT.

This clonotype has more than one count but fewer than ten. The V and J genes are TRBV9 and TRBJ1-1; D not certain. The germline V gene has CDR1 SGDLS and CDR2 YYNGEE. V lost 0 bases and J 3 bases, leaving 6 bases between the germline ends. The CDR3 consists of 13 residues. The CDR3 sequence: CASSVAQYTEAFF. CDR3 DNA sequence: TGTGCCAGCAGCGTAGCCCAGTACACTGAAGCTTTCTTT.

There are many counts of this clonotype. The chain links TRBV4-2 to TRBJ2-3, with D hard to call. Trimming shortened V by 0 bases and J by 6 bases, and 10 bases separated the two germline ends. Germline lookup yields CDR1 LGHNA and CDR2 YNFKEQ. The CDR3 sequence is 14 residues long. In DNA form, the CDR3 reads TGTGCCAGCAGCCAAGATTATTCGGATGATACGCAGTATTTT. Amino acid sequence: CASSQDYSDDTQYF.

The chain employs TRBV6-5 and TRBJ2-2, with a tentative D call TRBD1 (5 bases). Trimming shortened V by 2 bases and J by 6 bases, and 13 bases separated the two germline ends. From germline, CDR1 is MNHEY and CDR2 SVGAGI. The CDR3 consists of 15 residues. The CDR3 sequence is CASSYEVRAAGELFF. CDR3 DNA sequence: TGTGCCAGCAGTTACGAAGTCAGGGCGGCCGGGGAGCTGTTTTTT.

The V call is TRBV27, the J call TRBJ2-6; D uncertain. The germline V gene encodes CDR1 MNHEY and CDR2 SMNVEV (reference sequence). The ends were cut back, 3 bases at V and 0 bases at J, with 12 bases in the middle. The CDR3 is made up of 17 amino acids. The CDR3 DNA sequence: TGTGCCAGCAGTTTCCTCGGACGGTACTCTGGGGCCAACGTCCTGACTTTC. Translated: CASSFLGRYSGANVLTF.

This clonotype turned up a few times. The CDR3 protein is CASSPTGPYNEQFF. The CDR3 DNA sequence: TGTGCCAGCAGCCCAACCGGGCCCTACAATGAGCAGTTCTTC. V usage is TRBV5-8 and J usage is TRBJ2-1; unclear D gene. The V gene's germline CDR1 is SGHTS and CDR2 YDEGEE. The CDR3 runs 14 residues. The V end was cut by 4 bases, the J end by 2 bases, with 10 bases between.

This chain connects TRBV27 to TRBJ2-7, with 7 bases that match TRBD2. The CDR3 loop spans 11 amino acids. The germline V gene encodes CDR1 MNHEY and CDR2 SMNVEV (reference sequence). After removal of 8 bases from V and 3 bases from J, the junction contained 1 base not matched to a gene. DNA for the CDR3: TGTGCCAGCCGGGACTACTACGAGCAGTACTTC. Translating gives CASRDYYEQYF.

This clonotype appeared a few times. The chain uses TRBV4-1 and TRBJ2-5; D is perhaps TRBD1 or TRBD2 (6 bases each). Germline-derived CDR1 and CDR2 are MGHRA and YSYEKL. Trimming shortened V by 0 bases and J by 5 bases, and 16 bases separated the two germline ends. The CDR3 loop spans 16 amino acids. The CDR3, as DNA: TGCGCCAGCAGCCAAGAATCCAGGGGAGGCGGGGAGACCCAGTACTTC. This translates into CASSQESRGGGETQYF.

This chain joins TRBV18 and TRBJ1-4; D is unresolved. Trimming removed 5 bases at V and 11 bases at J, with 12 bases between. Germline lookup yields CDR1 KGHSH and CDR2 LQKENI. This CDR3 contains 12 residues. The CDR3 here is CASSTDSGKLFF. The CDR3 DNA sequence: TGTGCCAGCTCAACGGATAGTGGTAAACTGTTTTTT.

In this sample, this clonotype turned up a few times. The V and J genes are TRBV5-1 and TRBJ1-2; D possibly corresponds to TRBD1 (6 bases). CDR3 size: 15 residues. The V end was cut by 0 bases, the J end by 5 bases, with 14 bases between. Germline-derived CDR1 and CDR2 are SGHRS and YFSETQ. This chain's CDR3 is CASSLGTAEIYGYTF. The CDR3 DNA reads TGCGCCAGCAGCTTGGGGACAGCTGAAATTTATGGCTACACCTTC.

This clonotype was picked up many times. This rearrangement joins TRBV6-6 to TRBJ1-5; 9 positions agree with TRBD1. J lost 6 bases, V lost 2 bases, and 5 bases had no gene match. This CDR3 is built from 15 residues. From germline, CDR1 is MNHNY and CDR2 SVGAGI (reference sequence). The DNA for the CDR3 is TGTGCCAGCAGTTACCTAGGACAGGGGACTCAGCCCCAGCATTTT. It is translated as CASSYLGQGTQPQHF.

This clonotype was seen at least ten times. The CDR3 nucleotides are TGTGCCTGGATTTCCGGACAGGCGTACTATGGCTACACCTTC. It is translated as CAWISGQAYYGYTF. The rearrangement joins TRBV30 to TRBJ1-2, with 7 bases lining up with TRBD1. After removal of 4 bases from V and 3 bases from J, the junction contained 8 bases not matched to a gene. The germline V gene has CDR1 GTSNPN and CDR2 SVGIG (reference sequence). The CDR3 consists of 14 residues. The full variable domain, rest sourced from reference TRBV30 and TRBJ1-2, is SQTIHQWPATLVQPVGSPLSLECTVEGTSNPNLYWYRQAAGRGLQLLFYSVGIGQISSEVPQNLSASRPQDRQFILSSKKLLLSDSGFYLCAWISGQAYYGYTFGSGTRLTVV.

This clonotype has just a few counts. The chain recombines TRBV7-3 with TRBJ2-5; 7 positions agree with TRBD2. CDR3 size: 14 residues. The ends lost 6 bases at V and 1 base at J; junction bases unmatched: 5. Germline V gives CDR1 SGHTA, CDR2 FQGTGA. Here the CDR3 DNA reads TGTGCCAGCAGTGCGGGGGACTTCCAAGAGACCCAGTACTTC. Residues: CASSAGDFQETQYF.

This chain connects TRBV7-9 to TRBJ1-3; no definite D call. Per the germline V gene, CDR1 is SEHNR and CDR2 is FQNEAQ (reference sequence). The CDR3 loop spans 16 amino acids. V was clipped by 1 base and J by 1 base, with 11 bases between them. CDR3 region: CASSLGAEDSGNTIYF. For the CDR3, the DNA is TGTGCCAGCAGCTTAGGTGCAGAGGATTCTGGAAACACCATATATTTT. Using reference TRBV7-9 and TRBJ1-3 for the parts outside the CDR3, the full variable domain is DTGVSQNPRHKITKRGQNVTFRCDPISEHNRLYWYRQTLGQGPEFLTYFQNEAQLEKSRLLSDRFSAERPKGSFSTLEIQRTEQGDSAMYLCASSLGAEDSGNTIYFGEGSWLTVV.

This chain uses TRBV7-8 with TRBJ2-5; TRBD2 aligns across 10 bases. V was pared by 5 bases and J by 5 bases, with 14 bases of the junction left unmatched. The CDR3 consists of 17 residues. Germline CDR1 is SGHVS and CDR2 is FQNEAQ. The chain's CDR3 is CASSRRLAGPIGETQYF. CDR3 nucleotide sequence: TGTGCCAGCAGCAGGCGACTAGCGGGTCCGATCGGGGAGACCCAGTACTTC.

This rearrangement joins TRBV7-9 to TRBJ1-5; 9 bases fit TRBD1. This CDR3 spans 17 amino acids. Germline V gene lookup returns CDR1 SEHNR and CDR2 FQNEAQ (reference sequence). V was clipped by 5 bases and J by 10 bases; unmatched bases: 18. The CDR3 reads CASSLNSGQGGRDPQHF. The CDR3, as DNA: TGTGCCAGCAGCCTCAACTCGGGACAGGGAGGAAGGGACCCCCAGCATTTT.

This clonotype was detected many times. The germline gene is not matched at one end of the junction; a read error may be the cause. The chain is built from TRBV10-3 and TRBJ2-7, with 8 bases that match TRBD2. This CDR3 has 14 amino acids. CDR1 is ENHRY, CDR2 SYGVKD, per germline. The CDR3 bases are TGCGCCATCAGTGAACCCCGGGGACTAGACGAGCAGTACTTC. Its protein product is CAISEPRGLDEQYF.

V is TRBV5-1 and J is TRBJ2-1; no definite D call. With 1 base removed from V and 7 bases from J, the gap between germline ends came to 3 bases. CDR1 is SGHRS, CDR2 YFSETQ, per germline. This CDR3 has 11 amino acids. The CDR3 DNA reads TGCGCCAGCAGCTTGTTTAATGAGCAGTTCTTC. This encodes CASSLFNEQFF.

This rearrangement joins TRBV10-3 to TRBJ2-7; 8 bases map to TRBD1. V lost 0 bases to trimming and J lost 5 bases; unmatched junction nucleotides: 6. The germline gives CDR1 ENHRY, CDR2 SYGVKD. This CDR3 region has 15 residues. DNA for the CDR3: TGTGCCATCAGTGAGTCGACACAGGGGGGCCACGAGCAGTACTTC. Residues: CAISESTQGGHEQYF.

This clonotype is a singleton in its sample. A read error may account for a junction end that differs from germline. CDR3 loop: CASSIARASGKILNF. CDR3 bases: TGTGCCAGTAGTATAGCTCGGGCTAGCGGGAAGATCCTAAACTTC. The chain recombines TRBV19 with TRBJ2-5, with 9 bases identical to TRBD2. Germline CDR1 reads LNHDA; CDR2 reads SQIVND (reference sequence). The CDR3 sequence is 15 residues long. The full variable domain, its missing parts supplied by reference TRBV19 and TRBJ2-5, is DGGITQSPKYLFRKEGQNVTLSCEQNLNHDAMYWYRQDPGQGLRLIYYSQIVNDFQKGDIAEGYSVSREKKESFPLTVTSAQKNPTAFYLCASSIARASGKILNFGPGTRLLVL.

The chain links TRBV20-1 to TRBJ2-7; D is perhaps TRBD2 (6 bases). CDR1 and CDR2 from the germline V gene are DFQATT and SNEGSKA (reference sequence). There are 13 residues in the CDR3. V lost 6 bases to trimming and J lost 2 bases, with 14 bases between them. The CDR3 nucleotides read TGCAGTGCGGTGCGGGGTATGACCTACGAGCAGTACTTC. This encodes CSAVRGMTYEQYF.

V is TRBV5-1 and J is TRBJ2-3, with TRBD2 matching over 9 bases. Unmatched junction bases numbered 5, after V lost 0 bases and J lost 6 bases. CDR3 length: 15 amino acids. Per the germline V gene, CDR1 is SGHRS and CDR2 is YFSETQ. CDR3: CASSLEGLATDTQYF. Here the CDR3 DNA reads TGCGCCAGCAGCTTGGAAGGACTAGCGACCGATACGCAGTATTTT.

This clonotype occurred a few times. This rearrangement joins TRBV5-6 to TRBJ1-2, with 7 bases fitting TRBD1. CDR3 length equals 11 residues. CDR1 and CDR2 (germline): SGHDT, YYEEEE. The ends lost 5 bases at V and 6 bases at J; junction bases unmatched: 1. The CDR3 coding sequence is TGTGCCAGCAGACAGGGGAATGGCTACACCTTC. Amino acids: CASRQGNGYTF. Combining the CDR3 with reference TRBV5-6 and TRBJ1-2 gives the whole variable domain DAGVTQSPTHLIKTRGQQVTLRCSPKSGHDTVSWYQQALGQGPQFIFQYYEEEERQRGNFPDRFSGHQFPNYSSELNVNALLLGDSALYLCASRQGNGYTFGSGTRLTVV.